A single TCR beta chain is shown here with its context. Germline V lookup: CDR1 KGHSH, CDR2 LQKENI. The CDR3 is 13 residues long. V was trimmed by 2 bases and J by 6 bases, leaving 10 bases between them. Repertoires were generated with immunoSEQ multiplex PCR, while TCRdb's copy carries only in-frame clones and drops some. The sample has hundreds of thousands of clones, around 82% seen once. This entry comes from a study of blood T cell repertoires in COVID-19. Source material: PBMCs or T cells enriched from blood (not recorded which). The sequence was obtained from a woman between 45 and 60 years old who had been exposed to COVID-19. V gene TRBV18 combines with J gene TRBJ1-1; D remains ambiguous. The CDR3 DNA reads TGTGCCAGCTCACCAAAAACTGTAGCTGAAGCTTTCTTT. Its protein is CASSPKTVAEAFF.